The 27 T cell receptor beta chains listed next were all sequenced from one sample in a study of CD8 T cells in Susac syndrome. With random hexamers, reverse transcription was performed on roughly 0.45 to 1 ug of RNA. TCRdb re-analysed the immunoSEQ multiplex PCR reads in MiXCR, keeping a single row per CDR3 protein. The profile covers roughly 47,000 distinct CDR3 sequences, with 80% to 95% appearing a single time and around 0.38% taken by the ten largest. Sequences were obtained from CD8+ T cells from PBMCs. Receptor source: a human donor in good health.

This chain connects TRBV14 to TRBJ1-1, with no clear D. The germline gives CDR1 SGHDN, CDR2 FVKESK. The CDR3 sequence is 12 residues long. Trimming took off 3 bases at V and 7 bases at J, with 9 bases between the two ends. CDR3 loop: CASSQIGFEAFF. The CDR3 DNA reads TGTGCCAGCAGCCAGATCGGATTTGAAGCTTTCTTT.

The chain joins TRBV6-2 or TRBV6-3 to TRBJ1-1, with TRBD1 matching 7 bases. The CDR3 extends over 16 amino acids. Germline V CDR1 and CDR2: MNHEY, SVGEGT. V shed 2 bases, J shed 6 bases, and the junction held 12 bases outside the gene matches. CDR3 in amino acids: CASSYVPTGMGAEAFF. The CDR3 DNA follows: TGTGCCAGCAGTTACGTCCCGACAGGGATGGGCGCTGAAGCTTTCTTT.

The chain combines TRBV30 with TRBJ2-1; D is possibly TRBD1 or TRBD2 (5 bases each). This CDR3 region has 14 residues. V dropped 0 bases and J dropped 5 bases, with 11 bases sitting between them. Germline CDR1 reads GTSNPN; CDR2 reads SVGIG (reference sequence). CDR3: CAWSVLGDHNEQFF. Here the CDR3 DNA reads TGTGCCTGGAGTGTGCTAGGGGACCACAATGAGCAGTTCTTC.

Here the CDR3 DNA reads TGCGCCAGCAGCCAGGGAGTAGCGGGAGGGAACACAGATACGCAGTATTTT. Its translation: CASSQGVAGGNTDTQYF. The J gene is TRBJ2-3, the V gene TRBV4-1; 11 nucleotides agree with TRBD2. CDR1 and CDR2 from the germline V gene are MGHRA and YSYEKL. This CDR3 is 17 amino acids long. V was clipped by 3 bases and J by 2 bases; unmatched bases: 7.

In its sample, this clonotype was seen a few times. The chain couples TRBV15 to TRBJ2-7; D is possibly TRBD1 (6 bases). Germline assignment: CDR1 LNHNV and CDR2 YYDKDF (reference sequence). Deletions cut 3 bases from V and 5 bases from J, with 11 bases between. This CDR3 is 13 amino acids long. CDR3 in DNA: TGTGCCACCAGCAGCTTACAGGGCGACGAGCAGTACTTC. Translation gives CATSSLQGDEQYF.

The DNA of the CDR3 is TGTGCCAGCAGTACGATCTCCTACAATGAGCAGTTCTTC. The encoded protein is CASSTISYNEQFF. V usage is TRBV27 and J usage is TRBJ2-1; D gene unclear. The germline V gene encodes CDR1 MNHEY and CDR2 SMNVEV (reference sequence). The ends were cut back, 5 bases at V and 0 bases at J, with 5 bases in the middle. The CDR3 is 13 amino acids.

In its sample, this clonotype was seen once. The chain uses TRBV4-1 and TRBJ2-7; tentatively, D is TRBD2 (6 bases). Trimming cost V 1 base and J 0 bases, with 13 bases left between them. This CDR3 contains 16 residues. Germline V gives CDR1 MGHRA, CDR2 YSYEKL. CDR3 region: CASSQVADTSSYEQYF. As DNA, the CDR3 is TGCGCCAGCAGCCAAGTAGCGGATACGAGCTCCTACGAGCAGTACTTC.

The rearrangement joins TRBV4-1 to TRBJ2-3; D is undetermined. The V gene's germline CDR1 is MGHRA and CDR2 YSYEKL. This CDR3 contains 17 residues. V lost 0 bases, J lost 0 bases, and 13 bases lay in between. In DNA form, the CDR3 reads TGCGCCAGCAGCCAAGAGGAACAGCTTAGGAGCACAGATACGCAGTATTTT. Protein: CASSQEEQLRSTDTQYF.

The chain recombines TRBV5-1 with TRBJ2-2; tentative D call: TRBD1 (6 bases). CDR3 length: 18 amino acids. Trimming removed 4 bases from V and 3 bases from J, with 22 bases in between. Germline CDR1 is SGHRS and CDR2 is YFSETQ. CDR3 sequence: CASSPGQSGRGYTGELFF. The CDR3 DNA is TGCGCCAGCAGCCCCGGACAGTCGGGCCGGGGATACACCGGGGAGCTGTTTTTT. Filled out from reference TRBV5-1 and TRBJ2-2, the complete variable domain reads KAGVTQTPRYLIKTRGQQVTLSCSPISGHRSVSWYQQTPGQGLQFLFEYFSETQRNKGNFPGRFSGRQFSNSRSEMNVSTLELGDSALYLCASSPGQSGRGYTGELFFGEGSRLTVL.

The chain has TRBV5-6 and TRBJ2-7, with a tentative D call TRBD1 (5 bases). The CDR3 runs to 14 residues. V lost 2 bases to trimming and J lost 4 bases, with 13 bases between them. CDR1 and CDR2 from the germline V gene are SGHDT and YYEEEE. The CDR3 here is CASSLAGKLYEQYF. CDR3 in DNA: TGTGCCAGCAGCTTAGCAGGGAAACTTTACGAGCAGTACTTC.

The chain joins TRBV13 to TRBJ2-7, with a weak D call TRBD2 (5 bases). Deletions cut 5 bases from V and 0 bases from J, with 14 bases between. This CDR3 spans 15 amino acids. CDR1 is PRHDT and CDR2 is FYEKMQ in the germline V gene (reference sequence). The CDR3 DNA is TGTGCCAGCAGCCCCAGGACTGTCGGCTCCTACGAGCAGTACTTC. The encoded protein is CASSPRTVGSYEQYF.

The chain uses TRBV29-1 and TRBJ2-1; 11 bases map to TRBD2. The CDR3 loop spans 13 amino acids. V lost 4 bases to trimming and J lost 8 bases; unmatched junction nucleotides: 4. Germline V gene lookup returns CDR1 SQVTM and CDR2 ANQGSEA. The CDR3 is CSVGGLAAYEQFF. Here the CDR3 DNA reads TGCAGCGTTGGGGGACTAGCGGCATATGAGCAGTTCTTC.

The chain carries TRBV25-1 and TRBJ2-1; weak D call: TRBD1 (5 bases). The V and J ends lost 3 bases and 0 bases respectively, with 9 bases between them. The CDR3 has 15 amino acids. CDR1 and CDR2 (germline): MGHDK, SYGVNS. The CDR3 loop is CASSDYDSSYNEQFF. The CDR3 nucleotides read TGTGCCAGCAGTGATTATGACAGCTCCTACAATGAGCAGTTCTTC.

The rearrangement uses TRBV3-1 and TRBJ2-1; D is ambiguous. V was pared by 0 bases and J by 10 bases, with 16 bases between. Looked up from germline, CDR1 is LGHDT and CDR2 is YNNKEL (reference sequence). The CDR3 contains 15 residues. The CDR3 DNA reads TGTGCCAGCAGCCAAGAGCAATCCCCATCCGGGGAGCAGTTCTTC. This gives the protein CASSQEQSPSGEQFF.

This sequence joins TRBV18 and TRBJ2-3; 7 bases fit TRBD2. The V gene's germline CDR1 is KGHSH and CDR2 LQKENI. V shed 3 bases, J shed 1 base, and the junction held 7 bases outside the gene matches. This CDR3 has 16 residues. CDR3 nucleotides: TGTGCCAGCTCACCTGTCGGTGGGAGGGGCACAGATACGCAGTATTTT. Its protein product is CASSPVGGRGTDTQYF.

This chain links TRBV11-2 with TRBJ2-7, with D perhaps matching TRBD1 (5 bases). CDR3 length: 15 residues. V was pared by 1 base and J by 4 bases, with 14 bases between. Germline lookup yields CDR1 SGHAT and CDR2 FQNNGV. This CDR3 is CASSLGMPGNYEQYF. CDR3 DNA: TGTGCCAGCAGCTTAGGTATGCCAGGGAATTACGAGCAGTACTTC.

CDR3 sequence reads: CASSLGSGQGLDTQYF. CDR3 DNA sequence: TGTGCCAGCAGCTTAGGAAGCGGACAAGGCTTGGATACGCAGTATTTT. This chain uses TRBV7-8 with TRBJ2-3, with D perhaps assigned TRBD1 or TRBD2 (5 bases each). With 1 base removed from V and 6 bases from J, the gap between germline ends came to 17 bases. The CDR3 spans 16 residues. Germline V lookup: CDR1 SGHVS, CDR2 FQNEAQ.

V gene TRBV13 combines with J gene TRBJ2-1, with 9 bases aligning to TRBD2. Germline trimming cut 5 bases from V and 6 bases from J; bases unmatched to any gene: 8. The CDR3 is 15 amino acids. The germline V gene has CDR1 PRHDT and CDR2 FYEKMQ (reference sequence). The CDR3, as DNA: TGTGCCAGCAGCCCCGCGGGTAGCGGGAGCAATGAGCAGTTCTTC. Its translation: CASSPAGSGSNEQFF.

Written as DNA, the CDR3 is TGTGCCAGCAGCAATAGGGGTTCTGGGGCCAACGTCCTGACTTTC. As protein: CASSNRGSGANVLTF. The genes are TRBV6-2 or TRBV6-3 and TRBJ2-6; a weak D match, TRBD1 (5 bases). This CDR3 contains 15 residues. Germline V gene sequence: CDR1 MNHEY, CDR2 SVGEGT. Trimming removed 6 bases from V and 1 base from J, with 10 bases in between.

The V and J genes are TRBV4-2 and TRBJ2-2; TRBD1 matches at 9 bases. V was pared by 0 bases and J by 4 bases, with 9 bases of the junction left unmatched. The germline V gene has CDR1 LGHNA and CDR2 YNFKEQ. There are 18 residues in the CDR3. The CDR3 loop is CASSQDIRTGAPTGELFF. In DNA form, the CDR3 reads TGTGCCAGCAGCCAAGATATCAGGACAGGGGCCCCCACCGGGGAGCTGTTTTTT.

This chain uses TRBV7-2 with TRBJ1-5; 12 bases fit TRBD1. This CDR3 has 16 residues. V dropped 1 base and J dropped 7; count of bases not matched to a gene: 5. Germline assignment: CDR1 SGHTA and CDR2 FQGNSA. CDR3 sequence reads: CASSLGPGTGGQPQHF. CDR3 sequence (DNA): TGTGCCAGCAGCTTAGGGCCCGGGACAGGGGGCCAGCCCCAGCATTTT.

Written as DNA, the CDR3 is TGTGCCAGCAGTTTAGAGGAGGCTGAAGCTTTCTTT. Translation gives CASSLEEAEAFF. The rearrangement uses TRBV12-3 or TRBV12-4 and TRBJ1-1; D is ambiguous. V dropped 1 base and J dropped 6 bases, with 6 bases sitting between them. The CDR3 extends over 12 amino acids.

The rearrangement links TRBV3-1 to TRBJ2-1; D perhaps matches TRBD2 (6 bases). Germline CDR1 and CDR2: LGHDT and YNNKEL (reference sequence). The CDR3 spans 15 residues. Trimming took off 0 bases at V and 9 bases at J, with 15 bases between the two ends. The CDR3 nucleotides read TGTGCCAGCAGCCAAGATTGGACGAAGGAGGGTGAGCAGTTCTTC. Protein: CASSQDWTKEGEQFF.

This clonotype was detected only once. The rearrangement joins TRBV5-4 to TRBJ1-4; D gene unclear. The V gene's germline CDR1 is SGHNT and CDR2 YYREEE (reference sequence). The CDR3 contains 14 residues. Trimming took 1 base from V and 10 from J, leaving 14 bases between them. The CDR3 nucleotides read TGTGCCAGCAGCTTGAAGCAGGACCCGTCAAAACTGTTTTTT. It is translated as CASSLKQDPSKLFF.

This rearrangement joins TRBV5-1 to TRBJ2-1; 12 bases fit TRBD2. The ends lost 0 bases at V and 8 bases at J; junction bases unmatched: 3. The CDR3 loop spans 15 amino acids. Germline V gene sequence: CDR1 SGHRS, CDR2 YFSETQ. The CDR3 is CASSLGLAGVHEQFF. DNA of the CDR3: TGCGCCAGCAGCTTGGGACTAGCGGGAGTGCATGAGCAGTTCTTC.

The sample holds one count of this clonotype. The chain links TRBV7-6 to TRBJ2-2; TRBD2 agrees at 10 bases. The CDR3 is 16 amino acids. J gave up 5 bases and V 1 base, and 4 bases lay outside the gene matches. Germline V CDR1 and CDR2: SGHVS, FNYEAQ. This CDR3 reads CASSLVLAGLTGELFF. As DNA, the CDR3 is TGTGCCAGCAGCTTAGTACTAGCGGGACTAACCGGGGAGCTGTTTTTT.

This rearrangement joins TRBV5-4 to TRBJ1-4, with TRBD1 matching over 7 bases. The CDR3 length is 15 residues. The germline V gene has CDR1 SGHNT and CDR2 YYREEE (reference sequence). J was trimmed by 4 bases and V by 4 bases; bases with no gene match: 7. DNA of the CDR3: TGTGCCAGCAGCACTGGGACAGCAAATAATGAAAAACTGTTTTTT. It codes for CASSTGTANNEKLFF.